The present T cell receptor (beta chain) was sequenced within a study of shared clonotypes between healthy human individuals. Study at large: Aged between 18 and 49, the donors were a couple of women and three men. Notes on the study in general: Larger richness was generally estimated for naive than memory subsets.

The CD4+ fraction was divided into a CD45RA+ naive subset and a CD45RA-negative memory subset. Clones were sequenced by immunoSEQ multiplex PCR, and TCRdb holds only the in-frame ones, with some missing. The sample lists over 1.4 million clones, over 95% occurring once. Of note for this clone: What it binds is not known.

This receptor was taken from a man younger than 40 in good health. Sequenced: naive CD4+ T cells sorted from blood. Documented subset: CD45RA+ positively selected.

CDR3 DNA sequence: TGTGCCAGCAGCTTATGGACTAGCGACACCTACAATGAGCAGTTCTTC. Protein: CASSLWTSDTYNEQFF. The V gene is TRBV5-6, the J gene TRBJ2-1; 9 bases are shared with TRBD2. Unmatched junction bases numbered 5, after V lost 2 bases and J lost 2 bases. Germline V lookup: CDR1 SGHDT, CDR2 YYEEEE. The CDR3 has 16 residues.